These T cell receptor beta chains were read from a single sample in a study of response to subunit inactivated influenza vaccine. TCRdb reprocessed the RT-PCR reads via MiXCR and lists one record per CDR3 protein. This sample has about 500,000 distinct CDR3 sequences, with 6.5% to 8% found just once. This material consisted of PBMCs from blood, taken around 2 years after vaccination. These receptors came from a man aged 50 to 69 who received an inactivated influenza vaccine. Each CDR3 is given with its conserved first and last residue. D genes are given only for firm matches. For some rows the clone size is stated as once, few or many, or as a class when expanded; others skip it.

V gene,D gene,clone size,J gene,CDR3 protein,CDR3 DNA
TRBV12-3/TRBV12-4,-,few,TRBJ2-3,CAIKQGPATDTQYF,TGTGCCATCAAACAGGGTCCGGCCACAGATACGCAGTATTTT
TRBV28,TRBD1,-,TRBJ2-7,CASSLYSAWQGAYEQYF,TGTGCCAGCAGTTTATATTCTGCGTGGCAGGGGGCCTACGAGCAGTACTTC
TRBV18,TRBD2,-,TRBJ2-4,CASSPQLAGGTKNIQYF,TGTGCCAGCTCACCACAACTAGCGGGAGGAACCAAAAACATTCAGTACTTC
TRBV12-3/TRBV12-4,-,few,TRBJ2-3,CASSLRGAGTDTQYF,TGTGCCAGCAGTTTAAGGGGGGCGGGCACAGATACGCAGTATTTT
TRBV28,-,-,TRBJ1-3,CASRKQSGNTIYF,TGTGCCAGCAGGAAGCAGTCTGGAAACACCATATATTTT
TRBV5-1,TRBD1,few,TRBJ1-1,CASSYSGTGFGTEAFF,TGCGCCAGCAGTTACTCCGGGACAGGGTTTGGAACTGAAGCTTTCTTT
TRBV4-3,TRBD2,many,TRBJ2-1,CASSQVDSGRDEQFF,TGCGCCAGCAGCCAAGTGGATAGCGGGAGAGACGAGCAGTTCTTC
TRBV20-1,-,-,TRBJ2-1,CSALGAVRSYNEQFF,TGCAGTGCTTTGGGGGCAGTGCGCTCCTACAATGAGCAGTTCTTC
TRBV7-6,-,few,TRBJ2-2,CASSSRPITGSNTGELFF,TGTGCCAGCAGCTCTCGACCGATCACAGGGTCGAACACCGGGGAGCTGTTTTTT
TRBV29-1,TRBD2,-,TRBJ2-1,CSVAASGGAHNEQFF,TGCAGCGTTGCTGCTAGCGGGGGGGCCCACAATGAGCAGTTCTTC
TRBV20-1,TRBD1,many,TRBJ1-3,CSARDGTAGNTIYF,TGCAGTGCTCGAGACGGGACAGCTGGAAACACCATATATTTT
TRBV20-1,TRBD1,few,TRBJ1-1,CSPNRGQSEAFF,TGCAGTCCAAACAGGGGGCAATCTGAAGCTTTCTTT
TRBV10-3,-,few,TRBJ2-2,CAISQGPSDTGELFF,TGTGCCATCAGCCAAGGTCCGTCGGACACCGGGGAGCTGTTTTTT
TRBV5-1,TRBD1,few,TRBJ2-7,CASSGGQPGYEQYF,TGCGCCAGCAGCGGGGGACAGCCGGGCTACGAGCAGTACTTC
TRBV20-1,-,few,TRBJ1-1,CSALGGRWTEAFF,TGCAGTGCTCTGGGGGGGAGGTGGACTGAAGCTTTCTTT
TRBV20-1,-,few,TRBJ2-5,CSARAAGWQETQYF,TGCAGTGCTAGAGCGGCGGGCTGGCAAGAGACCCAGTACTTC
TRBV13,-,few,TRBJ2-3,CASSLGLGDTDTQYF,TGTGCCAGCAGCTTAGGACTAGGAGACACAGATACGCAGTATTTT
TRBV29-1,-,few,TRBJ2-1,CSGSETREEQFF,TGCAGCGGCAGCGAAACTAGGGAGGAGCAGTTCTTC